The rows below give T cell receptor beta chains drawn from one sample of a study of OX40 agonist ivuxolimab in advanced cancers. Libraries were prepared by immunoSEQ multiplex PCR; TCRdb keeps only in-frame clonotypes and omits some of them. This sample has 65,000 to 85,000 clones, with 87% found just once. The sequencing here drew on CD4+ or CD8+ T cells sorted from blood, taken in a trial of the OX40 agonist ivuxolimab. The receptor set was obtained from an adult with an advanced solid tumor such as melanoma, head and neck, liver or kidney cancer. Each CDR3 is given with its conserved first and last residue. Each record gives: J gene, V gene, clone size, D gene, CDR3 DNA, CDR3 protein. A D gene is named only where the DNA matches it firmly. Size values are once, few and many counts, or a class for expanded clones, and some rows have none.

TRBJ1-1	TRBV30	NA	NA	TGTGCCTGGAGTCTTGTAAAGAACACTGAAGCTTTCTTT	CAWSLVKNTEAFF
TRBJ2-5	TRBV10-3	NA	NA	TGTGCCATCAGTACCACGGGGGAGCAGTACTTC	CAISTTGEQYF
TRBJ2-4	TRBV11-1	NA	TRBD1	TGTGCCAGCAGCAACGTCGGGACAGGGGGTAACATTCAGTACTTC	CASSNVGTGGNIQYF
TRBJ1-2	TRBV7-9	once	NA	TGTGCCAGCAGCTTAGGGCAAGGGGCTGGAGGCTACACCTTC	CASSLGQGAGGYTF
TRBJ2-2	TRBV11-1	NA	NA	TGTGCCAGCAGCCCCGGGGCCGGCTACGGGGAGCTGTTTTTT	CASSPGAGYGELFF
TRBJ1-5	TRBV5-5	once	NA	TGTGCCAGCAGCCCGATTGAGGGGATAGGGCAGCCCCAGCATTTT	CASSPIEGIGQPQHF
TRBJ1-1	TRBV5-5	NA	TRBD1	TGTGCCAGCAGATCCAGGACAGGGAAGAACACTGAAGCTTTCTTT	CASRSRTGKNTEAFF
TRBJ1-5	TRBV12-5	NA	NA	TGTGCTAGTGGTGGCCGGTCTAGCAATCAGCCCCAGCATTTT	CASGGRSSNQPQHF
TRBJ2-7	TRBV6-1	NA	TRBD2	TGTGCCAGCACCAGAACTAGCGGAGAGTACGAGCAGTACTTC	CASTRTSGEYEQYF
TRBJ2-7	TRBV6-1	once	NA	TGTGCCAGCAGTGAATACCTACAGGCCTTATCCTACGAGCAGTACTTC	CASSEYLQALSYEQYF
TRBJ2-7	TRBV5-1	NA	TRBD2	TGCGCCAGCAGCCCAGGGTGGGAGGGCGGCAACGAGCAGTACTTC	CASSPGWEGGNEQYF
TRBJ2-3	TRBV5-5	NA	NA	TGTGCCAGCAGCTTGCGGGGGCCGGGAGATACGCAGTATTTT	CASSLRGPGDTQYF
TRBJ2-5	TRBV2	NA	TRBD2	TGTGCCAGCAGATGGACTAGCGGGGCAGGGGAGACCCAGTACTTC	CASRWTSGAGETQYF
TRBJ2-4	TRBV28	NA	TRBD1	TGTGCCAGCAGTCCCTACAGGGGCTACTTTTCACAAGCCAAAAACATTCAGTACTTC	CASSPYRGYFSQAKNIQYF
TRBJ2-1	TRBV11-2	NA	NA	TGTGCCAGCAGCTTAGCGAGAAAGCAGTTCTTC	CASSLARKQFF
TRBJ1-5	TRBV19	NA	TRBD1	TGTGCCGTAGCCGGGACAGGGAATCAGCCCCAGCATTTT	CAVAGTGNQPQHF
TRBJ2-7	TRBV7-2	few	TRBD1	TGTGCCAGCTCCTCAGGGGACAGACGAGTGGAGCAGTACTTC	CASSSGDRRVEQYF
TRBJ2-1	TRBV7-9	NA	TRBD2	TGTGCCAGCAGCTCCGGGACTAGCGGGGCCGAGAGCTCCTACAATGAGCAGTTCTTC	CASSSGTSGAESSYNEQFF
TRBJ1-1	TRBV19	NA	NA	TGTGCCAGTAGTTCACCGGCAGGTAGGAACACTGAAGCTTTCTTT	CASSSPAGRNTEAFF
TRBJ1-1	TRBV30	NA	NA	TGTGCCTGGAGTTTATCCCTTCAGGCTGAAGCTTTCTTT	CAWSLSLQAEAFF
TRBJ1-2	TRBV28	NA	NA	TGTGCCAGCAGCTCAGGATGGGGGTATGGCTACACCTTC	CASSSGWGYGYTF
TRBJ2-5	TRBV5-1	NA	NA	TGCGCCAGCAGCCCCGGGACAACACAAGAGACCCAGTACTTC	CASSPGTTQETQYF
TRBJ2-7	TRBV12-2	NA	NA	TGTGCAAGTCGCTTCATGCCGAAGGGGATCCACGAGCAGTACTTC	CASRFMPKGIHEQYF
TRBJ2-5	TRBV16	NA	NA	TGTGCCAGCAGCCAATCAGGGAAAGAGACCCAGTACTTC	CASSQSGKETQYF
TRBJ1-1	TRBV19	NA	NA	TGTGCCAGTAACCTTAAACGGGGGGCCTCTGAAGCTTTCTTT	CASNLKRGASEAFF
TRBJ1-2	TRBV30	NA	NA	TGTGCCTGGAGTGTGGGGAGATATGGCTACACCTTC	CAWSVGRYGYTF
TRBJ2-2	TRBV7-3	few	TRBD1	TGTGCCAGCAGCTCAGGACAGGGCACCGGGGAGCTGTTTTTT	CASSSGQGTGELFF
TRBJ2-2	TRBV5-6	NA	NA	TGTGCCAGCAGCAGTACTGCATCGTGGGCCGGGGAGCTGTTTTTT	CASSSTASWAGELFF